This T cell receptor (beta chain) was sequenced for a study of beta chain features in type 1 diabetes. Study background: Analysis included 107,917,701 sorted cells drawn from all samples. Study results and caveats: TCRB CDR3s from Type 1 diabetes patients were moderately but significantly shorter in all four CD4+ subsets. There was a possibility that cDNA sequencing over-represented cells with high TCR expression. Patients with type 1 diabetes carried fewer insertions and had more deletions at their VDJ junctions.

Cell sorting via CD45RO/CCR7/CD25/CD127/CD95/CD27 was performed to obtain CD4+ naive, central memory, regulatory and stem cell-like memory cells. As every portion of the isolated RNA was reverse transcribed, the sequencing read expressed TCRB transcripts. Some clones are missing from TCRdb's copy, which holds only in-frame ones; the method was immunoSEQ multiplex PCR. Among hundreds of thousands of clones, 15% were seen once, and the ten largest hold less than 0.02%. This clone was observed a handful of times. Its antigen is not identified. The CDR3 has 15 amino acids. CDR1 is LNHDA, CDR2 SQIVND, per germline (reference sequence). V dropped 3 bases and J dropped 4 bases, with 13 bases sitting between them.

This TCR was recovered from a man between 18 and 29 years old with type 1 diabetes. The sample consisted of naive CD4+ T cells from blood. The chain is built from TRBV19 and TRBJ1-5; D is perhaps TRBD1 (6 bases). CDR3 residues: CASSIRDTLNQPQHF. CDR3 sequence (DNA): TGTGCCAGTAGTATCCGGGACACGCTTAATCAGCCCCAGCATTTT.